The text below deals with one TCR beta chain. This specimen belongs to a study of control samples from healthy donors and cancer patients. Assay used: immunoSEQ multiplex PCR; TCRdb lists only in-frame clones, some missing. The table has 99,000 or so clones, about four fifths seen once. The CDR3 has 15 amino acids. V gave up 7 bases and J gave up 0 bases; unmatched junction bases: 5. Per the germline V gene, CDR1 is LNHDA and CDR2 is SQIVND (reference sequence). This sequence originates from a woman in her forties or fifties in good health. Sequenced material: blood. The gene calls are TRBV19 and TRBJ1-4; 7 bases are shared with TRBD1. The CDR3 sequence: CASKTGIATNEKLFF. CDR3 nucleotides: TGTGCCAGTAAGACAGGGATAGCAACTAATGAAAAACTGTTTTTT.